The rows below give T cell receptor beta chains drawn from one sample of a study of identical twins. TCRdb analysed the 5' RACE reads with MiXCR anew, one entry per CDR3 protein. Among about 700,000 distinct CDR3 sequences listed, more than 6.5% were seen once. These data were also reused for a study on yellow fever vaccine responses in identical twins.

The material sequenced was PBMCs. The receptors come from a woman aged 18 to 35 in good health. Each CDR3 is given with its conserved first and last residue. D genes are given only for firm matches. For some rows the clone size is stated as once, few or many, or as a class when expanded; others skip it.

j_call: TRBJ2-2; v_call: TRBV11-1; clone_size: .; d_call: TRBD2; cdr3_aa: CASSLFPKRGPNTGELFF; cdr3_nt: TGTGCCAGCAGCTTATTTCCAAAGCGGGGCCCGAACACCGGGGAGCTGTTTTTT
j_call: TRBJ2-4; v_call: TRBV7-2; clone_size: few; d_call: .; cdr3_aa: CASSLGLGAIQYF; cdr3_nt: TGTGCCAGCAGCTTAGGACTAGGAGCCATTCAGTACTTC
j_call: TRBJ1-1; v_call: TRBV7-9; clone_size: many; d_call: .; cdr3_aa: CASSLYGGDDSTEAFF; cdr3_nt: TGTGCCAGCAGCTTATACGGCGGGGATGATAGCACTGAAGCTTTCTTT
j_call: TRBJ1-1; v_call: TRBV4-2; clone_size: many; d_call: .; cdr3_aa: CASSPDSGRNTEAFF; cdr3_nt: TGTGCCAGCAGCCCGGACTCGGGACGGAACACTGAAGCTTTCTTT
j_call: TRBJ2-7; v_call: TRBV14; clone_size: .; d_call: .; cdr3_aa: CASSFLRSGREQYF; cdr3_nt: TGTGCCAGCAGCTTCTTAAGGTCGGGTCGCGAGCAGTACTTC
j_call: TRBJ2-6; v_call: TRBV12-3/TRBV12-4; clone_size: .; d_call: .; cdr3_aa: CASSYPLNNVLTF; cdr3_nt: TGTGCCAGCAGTTACCCCCTCAACAACGTCCTGACTTTC
j_call: TRBJ2-2; v_call: TRBV7-9; clone_size: many; d_call: TRBD1; cdr3_aa: CASSRNPGQGNSGELFF; cdr3_nt: TGTGCCAGCAGCCGAAATCCGGGACAGGGAAATTCCGGGGAGCTGTTTTTT
j_call: TRBJ2-1; v_call: TRBV7-2; clone_size: .; d_call: .; cdr3_aa: CASSSEIGGNEQFF; cdr3_nt: TGTGCCAGCAGCTCAGAGATAGGGGGCAATGAGCAGTTCTTC
j_call: TRBJ2-7; v_call: TRBV20-1; clone_size: few; d_call: .; cdr3_aa: CSAPRVSGREQYF; cdr3_nt: TGCAGTGCTCCCAGGGTTTCTGGACGCGAGCAGTACTTC
j_call: TRBJ2-1; v_call: TRBV20-1; clone_size: .; d_call: TRBD2; cdr3_aa: CSARELAEVYNEQFF; cdr3_nt: TGCAGTGCTAGAGAGCTAGCGGAGGTCTACAATGAGCAGTTCTTC
j_call: TRBJ2-1; v_call: TRBV21-1; clone_size: few; d_call: .; cdr3_aa: CASSETPPGAGGARNEQFF; cdr3_nt: TGTGCCAGCAGCGAGACACCCCCTGGAGCGGGAGGGGCGAGGAATGAGCAGTTCTTC
j_call: TRBJ1-3; v_call: TRBV6-1; clone_size: .; d_call: .; cdr3_aa: CASRTRGSGGGNTIYF; cdr3_nt: TGTGCCAGCAGAACCCGGGGCTCCGGTGGAGGAAACACCATATATTTT
j_call: TRBJ2-1; v_call: TRBV3-1; clone_size: few; d_call: .; cdr3_aa: CASSQDRLPGQFF; cdr3_nt: TGTGCCAGCAGCCAAGATAGGCTACCAGGGCAGTTCTTC
j_call: TRBJ2-2; v_call: TRBV2; clone_size: .; d_call: TRBD2; cdr3_aa: CASSEAGRTSGGPNTGELFF; cdr3_nt: TGTGCCAGCAGTGAAGCTGGCAGGACTAGCGGGGGTCCGAACACCGGGGAGCTGTTTTTT
j_call: TRBJ2-7; v_call: TRBV24-1; clone_size: few; d_call: .; cdr3_aa: CATSDSGTPGSYEQYF; cdr3_nt: TGTGCCACCAGTGATTCTGGCACCCCAGGCTCCTACGAGCAGTACTTC
j_call: TRBJ2-3; v_call: TRBV11-2; clone_size: few; d_call: TRBD2; cdr3_aa: CASSGPGTSGRISTDTQYF; cdr3_nt: TGTGCCAGCAGCGGCCCCGGGACTAGCGGGAGGATCAGCACAGATACGCAGTATTTT
j_call: TRBJ2-3; v_call: TRBV29-1; clone_size: .; d_call: .; cdr3_aa: CSVEDEAYPYFSKGGTDTQYF; cdr3_nt: TGCAGCGTTGAAGATGAAGCTTACCCCTATTTCAGCAAAGGAGGGACAGATACGCAGTATTTT